This TCR beta chain stems from a study of STAT5B mutations in CD4+ large granular lymphocyte leukemia. Controls came from buffy coats of healthy blood donors. Only in-frame clones appear in the TCRdb table, and some are missing; sequencing was by immunoSEQ multiplex PCR. The sample has more than 30,000 clones; roughly nine tenths are singletons. In regard to this clone: Its antigen is not known.

The V gene lost 4 bases and the J gene lost 0 bases, with 16 bases spanning the gap. Germline-derived CDR1 and CDR2 are MDHEN and SYDVKM. This CDR3 has 16 amino acids. General study findings and limits: Without putative leukemic clones, patient CD4-sorted repertoires remained more clonal than healthy CD4+ repertoires. Main leukemic clonotypes were patient-specific, but roughly 25% appeared at low frequency elsewhere. TRBV06-family usage was enriched in top patient clones (8/27) versus controls (2/35).

V gene TRBV28 combines with J gene TRBJ2-7; no definite D call. This receptor was identified in a human donor in good health. The sequenced sample consisted of CD4+ T cells from blood buffy coats. The CDR3 is CASSSADRVFSYEQYF. For the CDR3, the DNA is TGTGCCAGCAGTTCCGCTGACCGGGTATTCTCCTACGAGCAGTACTTC.